Listed here are 18 T cell receptor beta chains from one sample, sequenced in a study of shared clonotypes between healthy human individuals (dated by TCRdb to 2019 to 2021). The library relied on the immunoSEQ multiplex PCR assay. Held by TCRdb, this immuneACCESS table contains in-frame sequences only and omits some clones. Under half of the omission traces to an unresolved V gene where checked; the cause of the rest is unknown. Counted in this sample were some 2.1 million clones; just under 95% of them appeared once. The ten largest clones add up to 1.5% to 2% of the sample. For the CD8 naive samples, CD45RO-negative cells were positively selected for CCR7, yielding a CD45RA+CCR7+ population from which TemRA cells were excluded. The sequenced material came from naive CD8+ T cells from PBMCs. The cell subset or site label of this sample denotes: CD45RA+CCR7+. The receptors originated from a man aged 18 to 29 in good health. Some clones in this sample may be carry-over from other donors' samples.

The chain has TRBV28 and TRBJ2-1; TRBD2 matches at 13 bases. The CDR3 consists of 16 residues. Looked up from germline, CDR1 is MDHEN and CDR2 is SYDVKM. With V trimmed by 5 bases and J by 4 bases, 5 bases remained unmatched. This chain's CDR3 is CASSPGLAGSYNEQFF. In DNA, the CDR3 is TGTGCCAGCAGTCCGGGACTAGCGGGGTCTTACAATGAGCAGTTCTTC.

This clone was counted a single time. The chain employs TRBV28 and TRBJ2-7; no firm D call. The CDR3 spans 11 residues. Germline V lookup: CDR1 MDHEN, CDR2 SYDVKM. V lost 2 bases and J 9 bases, leaving 8 bases between the germline ends. Here the CDR3 reads CASSLNGGQYF. CDR3 coding DNA: TGTGCCAGCAGTTTAAACGGTGGGCAGTACTTC.

This chain joins TRBV28 and TRBJ2-7; 8 nucleotides line up with TRBD2. J was trimmed by 2 bases and V by 10 bases; bases with no gene match: 13. Per germline, CDR1 MDHEN and CDR2 SYDVKM. The CDR3 is made up of 15 amino acids. Written as DNA, the CDR3 is TGTGCCACAGCGGGGAGCGGGAGTATCACCTACGAGCAGTACTTC. Translation: CATAGSGSITYEQYF.

The genes are TRBV30 and TRBJ2-7; D is uncertain. The V gene's germline CDR1 is GTSNPN and CDR2 SVGIG (reference sequence). Between the trimmed V and J ends, which lost 4 bases and 6 bases, there was a span of 7 bases. This CDR3 contains 10 residues. The CDR3 region has the DNA TGTGCCTGGAACCCGCTCGAGCAGTACTTC. Protein sequence: CAWNPLEQYF.

The chain carries TRBV5-1 and TRBJ1-2, with TRBD1 matching over 9 bases. V was clipped by 4 bases and J by 5 bases; unmatched bases: 9. CDR3 size: 15 residues. Germline V gene sequence: CDR1 SGHRS, CDR2 YFSETQ. In nucleotides, the CDR3 is TGCGCCAGCAGCCGCACAGGGGGCGGGGAGTATGGCTACACCTTC. This encodes CASSRTGGGEYGYTF.

The chain has TRBV18 and TRBJ2-2; no reliable D call. This CDR3 contains 13 residues. Between the trimmed V and J ends, which lost 0 bases and 6 bases, there was a span of 5 bases. The germline CDR1 and CDR2 sequences are KGHSH and LQKENI. Written as DNA, the CDR3 is TGTGCCAGCTCACCACCAATCGCCGGGGAGCTGTTTTTT. Translating it yields CASSPPIAGELFF.

The chain has TRBV5-4 and TRBJ2-7; D might be TRBD1 (6 bases). Germline values: CDR1 SGHNT, CDR2 YYREEE (reference sequence). With 4 bases removed from V and 3 bases from J, the gap between germline ends came to 8 bases. The CDR3 length is 12 residues. The CDR3 sequence is CASSQGNYEQYF. In DNA form, the CDR3 reads TGTGCCAGCAGCCAGGGGAACTACGAGCAGTACTTC.

With regard to this clone: Other DNA variants within this sample encode the same CDR3. The genes are TRBV29-1 and TRBJ2-7, with D tentatively TRBD1 (6 bases). V lost 7 bases, J lost 0 bases, and 13 bases lay in between. This CDR3 comprises 13 residues. The V gene's germline CDR1 is SQVTM and CDR2 ANQGSEA. CDR3 in amino acids: CSARTGFSYEQYF. The CDR3 bases are TGCAGCGCCCGCACAGGGTTCTCCTACGAGCAGTACTTC.

CDR3 nucleotide sequence: TGTGCCAGCAGCCCTGACGAGGGCGGCTCTGGAAAAGCCTACGAGCAGTACTTC. Protein sequence: CASSPDEGGSGKAYEQYF. This chain connects TRBV4-2 to TRBJ2-7; D perhaps matches TRBD2 (5 bases). The length of the CDR3 is 18 residues. The germline CDR1 and CDR2 sequences are LGHNA and YNFKEQ. V dropped 4 bases and J dropped 2 bases, with 24 bases sitting between them.

This chain connects TRBV5-6 to TRBJ2-7; D is ambiguous. This CDR3 comprises 15 residues. V gave up 3 bases and J gave up 2 bases, with 15 bases separating them. Germline values: CDR1 SGHDT, CDR2 YYEEEE. CDR3 bases: TGTGCCAGCAGCTCACGTCACGGGCCCACCTACGAGCAGTACTTC. As protein: CASSSRHGPTYEQYF. The variable domain in full, completed from reference TRBV5-6 and TRBJ2-7, reads DAGVTQSPTHLIKTRGQQVTLRCSPKSGHDTVSWYQQALGQGPQFIFQYYEEEERQRGNFPDRFSGHQFPNYSSELNVNALLLGDSALYLCASSSRHGPTYEQYFGPGTRLTVT.

The V gene is TRBV14, the J gene TRBJ1-1; no clear D. Germline values: CDR1 SGHDN, CDR2 FVKESK. Trimming left V 5 bases short and J 8 bases short, with 12 bases between. The CDR3 sequence is 12 residues long. Here the CDR3 reads CASSSKRVEAFF. DNA for the CDR3: TGTGCCAGCAGCAGCAAGAGGGTGGAAGCTTTCTTT.

The chain has TRBV19 and TRBJ1-1; no clear D gene. CDR3 length: 14 amino acids. V lost 2 bases, J lost 3 bases, and 10 bases lay in between. CDR1 is LNHDA, CDR2 SQIVND, per germline (reference sequence). The CDR3 sequence: CASSIRPADTEAFF. The CDR3 region has the DNA TGTGCCAGTAGTATAAGGCCGGCGGACACTGAAGCTTTCTTT.

This clone occurred once. The rearrangement joins TRBV27 to TRBJ2-3; TRBD2 agrees at 10 bases. Losses at the gene ends were 6 bases for V and 3 bases for J; bases not matched to a gene: 6. CDR1 and CDR2 (germline): MNHEY, SMNVEV (reference sequence). This CDR3 contains 15 residues. The CDR3 sequence is CASRLLAGRTDTQYF. In nucleotides, the CDR3 is TGTGCCAGCAGATTACTAGCGGGAAGGACAGATACGCAGTATTTT.

The chain couples TRBV27 to TRBJ1-1; no definite D call. V lost 3 bases to trimming and J lost 4 bases, with 9 bases between them. This CDR3 comprises 13 residues. Germline V gene sequence: CDR1 MNHEY, CDR2 SMNVEV (reference sequence). The CDR3: CASSFRDGTEAFF. As DNA, the CDR3 is TGTGCCAGCAGTTTTCGGGATGGCACTGAAGCTTTCTTT.

V and J are TRBV7-9 and TRBJ1-2, with D uncertain. The CDR3 extends over 14 amino acids. V lost 5 bases to trimming and J lost 5 bases, with 15 bases between them. Germline V gene data show CDR1 as SEHNR and CDR2 as FQNEAQ (reference sequence). CDR3 nucleotide sequence: TGTGCCAGCAGCACAGCAACTCGAGCTTATGGCTACACCTTC. It yields the protein CASSTATRAYGYTF.

A remark on this clone: Other DNA variants within this sample encode the same CDR3. V usage is TRBV27 and J usage is TRBJ1-5; weak D call: TRBD1 (5 bases). The CDR3 totals 16 residues. The germline CDR1 and CDR2 sequences are MNHEY and SMNVEV (reference sequence). V was cut by 6 bases and J by 3 bases, with 18 bases left in between. This CDR3 is CASSPSGGEVNQPQHF. In nucleotides, the CDR3 is TGTGCCAGCAGCCCGTCGGGGGGGGAGGTCAATCAGCCCCAGCATTTT.

This CDR3 is CAWSVGVGTTEAFF. As DNA, the CDR3 is TGTGCCTGGAGTGTAGGGGTAGGGACTACTGAAGCTTTCTTT. The V gene is TRBV30, the J gene TRBJ1-1, with a tentative D call TRBD1 (5 bases). This CDR3 is 14 amino acids long. Trimming removed 0 bases at V and 5 bases at J, with 13 bases between. CDR1 is GTSNPN, CDR2 SVGIG, per germline (reference sequence).

V is TRBV28 and J is TRBJ2-3; TRBD2 aligns across 10 bases. The V segment lost 5 bases and the J segment 8 bases; nucleotides outside the gene matches: 10. Germline-derived CDR1 and CDR2 are MDHEN and SYDVKM. The length of the CDR3 is 15 residues. The DNA for the CDR3 is TGTGCCAGCAGTCCCGGACTAGCGGCGAGGGGTACGCAGTATTTT. Amino acid sequence: CASSPGLAARGTQYF.